The 6 T cell receptor beta chains below were found in one sample sequenced in a study of cytomegalovirus exposure and HLA in healthy donors. The PCR employed 60 Vbeta primers together with 13 Jbeta primers. Measured with immunoSEQ multiplex PCR; TCRdb has only the in-frame clones, and not every one. This sample yields 150,000 to 200,000 clones, of which approximately 79% are seen a single time; less than 2% belongs to the top ten. Sequenced: PBMCs. The receptors originated from a girl under 18 in good health and CMV-seropositive.

The rearrangement links TRBV11-2 to TRBJ2-3; 10 bases are shared with TRBD2. Trimming removed 4 bases from V and 6 bases from J; junction bases left unmatched: 10. Germline CDR1 reads SGHAT; CDR2 reads FQNNGV. CDR3 length: 16 residues. DNA for the CDR3: TGTGCCAGCAGCTACACAAGCGGGGGGGGCGGGGATACGCAGTATTTT. Amino acid sequence: CASSYTSGGGGDTQYF.

The chain uses TRBV9 and TRBJ2-7; D not certain. Per germline, CDR1 SGDLS and CDR2 YYNGEE. CDR3 length: 13 amino acids. V lost 0 bases to trimming and J lost 3 bases, with 7 bases between them. As DNA, the CDR3 is TGTGCCAGCAGCGTAGGATTAGACTACGAGCAGTACTTC. It encodes CASSVGLDYEQYF. Using reference TRBV9 and TRBJ2-7 for the parts outside the CDR3, the full variable domain is DSGVTQTPKHLITATGQRVTLRCSPRSGDLSVYWYQQSLDQGLQFLIQYYNGEERAKGNILERFSAQQFPDLHSELNLSSLELGDSALYFCASSVGLDYEQYFGPGTRLTVT.

This clone appeared a few times. The chain joins TRBV19 to TRBJ2-2; D is perhaps TRBD2 (5 bases). CDR3 length: 15 amino acids. The V gene lost 5 bases and the J gene lost 4 bases, with 14 bases spanning the gap. Germline loops: CDR1 LNHDA, CDR2 SQIVND (reference sequence). DNA of the CDR3: TGTGCCAGTAGTCTCTCACTAGTGCGCACCGGGGAGCTGTTTTTT. Amino acids: CASSLSLVRTGELFF.

There are a few counts of this clone. The V call is TRBV12-1, the J call TRBJ2-3; the D call TRBD2 from the table was never checked on the DNA. TRBV12-1 is shown as a pseudogene. The CDR3 runs 16 residues. The CDR3 nucleotides are TGTGCCAGCAGGTTCTTAACGGGGGAGCGCACAGATACGCAGTATTTT. Translating it yields CASRFLTGERTDTQYF.

This chain joins TRBV27 and TRBJ2-7; TRBD1 aligns across 7 bases. Germline CDR1 reads MNHEY; CDR2 reads SMNVEV (reference sequence). The CDR3 covers 17 residues. V shed 3 bases, J shed 2 bases, and the junction held 13 bases outside the gene matches. Here the CDR3 DNA reads TGTGCCAGCAGTTTTTCGCCGACAGGGCCTGGGGCCTACGAGCAGTACTTC. Translation gives CASSFSPTGPGAYEQYF.

The chain employs TRBV6-1 and TRBJ1-1; possible D gene TRBD1, 5 bases. Per the germline V gene, CDR1 is MNHNS and CDR2 is SASEGT. The CDR3 covers 14 residues. V lost 5 bases and J 7 bases, leaving 17 bases between the germline ends. The CDR3 region has the DNA TGTGCCAGCAGTCCGTTAGCCCGGGGGGTTGAAGCTTTCTTT. The encoded protein is CASSPLARGVEAFF.